This T cell receptor (beta chain) was found in a study of CD8 T cells in ankylosing spondylitis. General study results and limits: It appeared that ankylosing spondylitis blood was characterized by a TCR beta motif of about 8 highly homologous variants.

This clonotype was counted a few times. Its antigen is as yet unknown. The germline V and J ends were trimmed by 5 bases and 4 bases, with 14 bases remaining between them. Germline V gene data show CDR1 as SGHVS and CDR2 as FQNEAQ. The CDR3 consists of 14 residues. Each TCR beta library was made by quantitative 5'-RACE that incorporated molecular barcodes. TCRdb fed the 5' RACE reads into MiXCR, producing one record per CDR3 protein. The top ten clones hold 0.89% of a sample with about 450,000 distinct CDR3 sequences, around 26% of them seen once. This receptor was identified in a male donor with ankylosing spondylitis. Sequences were obtained from blood, either unsorted or a sorted T cell fraction (not recorded which). J is TRBJ2-5 and V is TRBV7-8, with D perhaps TRBD2 (6 bases). The CDR3 nucleotides read TGTGCCAGCAGCAACAGGAGGGCCATAGAGACCCAGTACTTC. Translated, it gives CASSNRRAIETQYF.